This T cell receptor beta chain came from a study of OX40 agonist ivuxolimab in advanced cancers. Study results and caveats: CD8+ T cells were the subset that, on average, had more expanded clones than CD4+. Some of the nonresponding patients also showed low levels of normalized T-cell clonal expansion.

For this clone: Its antigen is not identified.

Trimming removed 2 bases from V and 3 bases from J, with 10 bases in between. This CDR3 contains 14 residues. Germline V CDR1 and CDR2: SEHNR, FQNEAQ (reference sequence). Libraries were prepared by immunoSEQ multiplex PCR; TCRdb keeps only in-frame clonotypes and omits some of them. The sample has under 65,000 clones, around 93% seen once. The V call is TRBV7-9, the J call TRBJ1-2; possibly TRBD1 for D (5 bases). The receptor was derived from an adult with an advanced solid tumor such as melanoma, head and neck, liver or kidney cancer. Sequenced here: CD4+ or CD8+ T cells sorted from blood, sampled in a trial of the OX40 agonist ivuxolimab. CDR3 in amino acids: CASSLFPQDYGYTF. CDR3 coding DNA: TGTGCCAGCAGCTTATTCCCACAGGACTATGGCTACACCTTC.